This TCR beta chain is drawn from a study of breast tumors, draining lymph nodes, adjacent tissues. Whole-study results and caveats: Data only fit, rather than demonstrated, lymph node origin of most tumor T cells. Tumor TCR diversity was below lymph nodes but above nontumor tissue. Findings are consistent with lymph node origin and intratumoral expansion of most tumor T cells. Compared with basal-like, luminal-like tumors shared significantly more repertoire with nontumor tissue.

The lymph nodes were axillary draining lymph nodes from breast cancer patients. The CDR3 runs to 15 residues. Germline V gene sequence: CDR1 SGHTA, CDR2 FQGNSA. Points on this clonotype: Its target is not known. Given a much more abundant clone one base away, this may be a read error.

TCRdb called the multiplex PCR reads again in MiXCR, with one record for every CDR3 protein. This table has 130,000 or so distinct CDR3 sequences, about 31% appearing once. The chain joins TRBV7-2 to TRBJ2-5, with D possibly being TRBD2 (8 bases). Source material: axillary lymph node tissue. This receptor was obtained from a female donor with breast cancer. Some clones in this sample may be carry-over from other donors' samples. The chain's CDR3 is CAGSLAGRDRETQHF. CDR3 nucleotides: TGTGCCGGCAGCTTAGCGGGGAGGGACAGAGAGACCCAGCACTTC.